The 4 T cell receptor beta chains below come from one sample, sequenced in a study of shared clonotypes between healthy human individuals. Using immunoSEQ multiplex PCR, the repertoire was profiled, and TCRdb retains in-frame clones only, with some absent. The sample lists approximately 500,000 clones; 90% to 96% were seen once. Sequenced sample: naive CD4+ T cells sorted from blood. Subset described: CD45RA+ positively selected. These receptors came from a woman aged 25 to 45 in good health.

V gene TRBV28 combines with J gene TRBJ1-5; D might be TRBD1 (6 bases). Germline V lookup: CDR1 MDHEN, CDR2 SYDVKM. The V gene lost 8 bases and the J gene lost 0 bases, with 11 bases spanning the gap. The CDR3 runs to 14 residues. In nucleotides, the CDR3 is TGTGCCAGCGGGACACCTTATAGCAATCAGCCCCAGCATTTT. Protein: CASGTPYSNQPQHF.

The rearrangement links TRBV7-8 to TRBJ1-4; no clear D gene. This CDR3 region has 15 residues. Trimming took off 6 bases at V and 5 bases at J, with 16 bases between the two ends. The germline V gene encodes CDR1 SGHVS and CDR2 FQNEAQ. The CDR3 sequence is CASRSGRVGNEKLFF. In DNA, the CDR3 is TGTGCCAGCAGATCGGGCCGCGTGGGAAATGAAAAACTGTTTTTT.

The chain carries TRBV7-8 and TRBJ2-7; D is unresolved. Per germline, CDR1 SGHVS and CDR2 FQNEAQ. The ends were cut back, 1 base at V and 2 bases at J, with 9 bases in the middle. CDR3 length: 14 residues. CDR3 sequence (DNA): TGTGCCAGCAGCTTAGGCCTAGGTCCCTACGAGCAGTACTTC. It yields the protein CASSLGLGPYEQYF.

J is TRBJ2-1 and V is TRBV2, with a tentative D call TRBD2 (6 bases). The CDR3 is made up of 14 amino acids. Looked up from germline, CDR1 is SNHLY and CDR2 is FYNNEI. V was clipped by 6 bases and J by 8 bases, with 17 bases between them. CDR3 sequence: CASSGRLVSDEQFF. For the CDR3, the DNA is TGTGCCAGCAGCGGAAGACTAGTTTCTGATGAGCAGTTCTTC.